This passage covers 25 T cell receptor beta chains from one sample sequenced in a study of Graves' ophthalmopathy and Graves' hyperthyroidism. Amplifying from RNA transcripts, the study obtained TCR beta CDR3 regions. RT-PCR with HTBI primers came first, then second-round multiplex PCR. One entry per CDR3 protein results from TCRdb running MiXCR on the multiplex PCR reads. The sample holds some 750,000 distinct CDR3 sequences, 40% seen once. The specimen was peripheral blood. The receptors here all came from an adult man with Graves' ophthalmopathy.

As to this clonotype: A much bigger clone sits one base away, suggesting this may be a read error. The chain carries TRBV29-1 and TRBJ1-2, with D perhaps TRBD1 (6 bases). Trimming took off 7 bases at V and 8 bases at J, with 8 bases between the two ends. The CDR3 is 9 amino acids. CDR1 is SQVTM, CDR2 ANQGSEA, per germline. The CDR3 protein is CSDRDGYTF. DNA for the CDR3: TGCAGCGACAGGGACGGCTACACCTTC.

The J gene is TRBJ2-5, the V gene TRBV27, with D perhaps TRBD1 (6 bases). In germline, CDR1 is MNHEY, CDR2 SMNVEV (reference sequence). V dropped 4 bases and J dropped 5 bases, with 20 bases sitting between them. The CDR3 is 16 amino acids. The CDR3 DNA reads as TGTGCCAGCAGTTGGACACCAGGGGAACCAGGGGAGACCCAGTACTTC. Its translation is CASSWTPGEPGETQYF.

This clonotype was observed a handful of times. This sequence joins TRBV5-4 and TRBJ2-7, with 9 bases lining up with TRBD1. CDR1 and CDR2 (germline): SGHNT, YYREEE (reference sequence). V trimming: 4 bases; J trimming: 3 bases; junction bases outside the gene matches: 5. The CDR3 contains 14 residues. Here the CDR3 reads CASSRQGGIYEQYF. Here the CDR3 DNA reads TGTGCCAGCAGCCGACAGGGGGGTATCTACGAGCAGTACTTC.

A few counts support this clonotype. The genes are TRBV19 and TRBJ1-2, with 11 bases identical to TRBD1. V lost 3 bases to trimming and J lost 4 bases; unmatched junction nucleotides: 7. The CDR3 runs to 16 residues. The V gene's germline CDR1 is LNHDA and CDR2 SQIVND (reference sequence). The CDR3 here is CASSMRTGGSSYGYTF. The CDR3 DNA reads as TGTGCCAGTAGTATGAGGACAGGGGGCTCGAGCTATGGCTACACCTTC. Full variable domain (outside the CDR3, taken from reference TRBV19 and TRBJ1-2): DGGITQSPKYLFRKEGQNVTLSCEQNLNHDAMYWYRQDPGQGLRLIYYSQIVNDFQKGDIAEGYSVSREKKESFPLTVTSAQKNPTAFYLCASSMRTGGSSYGYTFGSGTRLTVV.

The CDR3 DNA is TGTGCCACCAGCAGAGATTGGGGAGATACGCAGTACTTC. Translated, it gives CATSRDWGDTQYF. J is TRBJ2-5 and V is TRBV15; maybe TRBD2 (5 bases). This CDR3 region has 13 residues. CDR1 LNHNV and CDR2 YYDKDF come from the germline V gene (reference sequence). Trimming removed 0 bases from V and 11 bases from J, with 13 bases in between. Complete variable domain (other parts from reference TRBV15 and TRBJ2-5): DAMVIQNPRYQVTQFGKPVTLSCSQTLNHNVMYWYQQKSSQAPKLLFHYYDKDFNNEADTPDNFQSRRPNTSFCFLDIRSPGLGDTAMYLCATSRDWGDTQYFGPGTRLLVL.

This sequence joins TRBV7-9 and TRBJ1-1; TRBD1 might be the D (5 bases). This CDR3 is built from 15 residues. V was cut by 5 bases and J by 2 bases, with 15 bases left in between. Germline CDR1 SEHNR, CDR2 FQNEAQ (reference sequence). CDR3 bases: TGTGCCAGCAGCCCCCGGGACCCCAAAAACACTGAAGCTTTCTTT. It encodes CASSPRDPKNTEAFF.

Note on this clonotype: A much larger clone lies a single base off, so this may be a read error. V is TRBV11-2 and J is TRBJ1-4; D perhaps matches TRBD1 (5 bases). The germline gives CDR1 SGHAT, CDR2 FQNNGV. The CDR3 extends over 13 amino acids. Trimming stripped 5 bases from V and 14 bases from J, with 18 bases between. The CDR3 reads CASSTRAGKELFF. The DNA for the CDR3 is TGTGCCAGCAGCACCCGGGCAGGGAAAGAGCTGTTTTTT.

V is TRBV13 and J is TRBJ2-7, with 11 positions matching TRBD2. V lost 2 bases to trimming and J lost 6 bases; unmatched junction nucleotides: 6. The CDR3 sequence is 15 residues long. Germline V gene lookup returns CDR1 PRHDT and CDR2 FYEKMQ (reference sequence). DNA of the CDR3: TGTGCCAGCAGCTTACGTCTAGCGGGAGGAGGCGAGCAGTACTTC. Its protein product is CASSLRLAGGGEQYF.

The gene calls are TRBV15 and TRBJ1-1, with D possibly being TRBD1 (5 bases). Trimming removed 5 bases from V and 11 bases from J, with 15 bases in between. The CDR3 spans 12 residues. Germline V gives CDR1 LNHNV, CDR2 YYDKDF (reference sequence). The CDR3 DNA sequence: TGTGCCACCAGCGGGGGTCGAGGTGACGCTTTCTTT. Its translation is CATSGGRGDAFF.

The chain combines TRBV20-1 with TRBJ2-7, with TRBD1 matching over 9 bases. CDR3 size: 14 residues. Unmatched junction bases numbered 7, after V lost 4 bases and J lost 3 bases. Germline lookup yields CDR1 DFQATT and CDR2 SNEGSKA (reference sequence). The CDR3 region has the DNA TGCAGTGCTACGGCCGGGACAGGGATCTACGAGCAGTACTTC. Protein: CSATAGTGIYEQYF.

This clonotype turned up a few times. The chain couples TRBV12-3 or TRBV12-4 to TRBJ1-6; D may be TRBD1 (5 bases). The CDR3 runs 15 residues. V shed 5 bases and J shed 9 bases, with 17 bases lying between them. The CDR3 spells CASSAPAGPLSPLHF. CDR3 nucleotides: TGTGCCAGCAGTGCCCCGGCGGGGCCTCTTTCACCCCTCCACTTT.

The J gene is TRBJ1-5, the V gene TRBV7-3; the D gene is possibly TRBD1 (5 bases). Germline-derived CDR1 and CDR2 are SGHTA and FQGTGA. Trimming removed 2 bases at V and 6 bases at J, with 14 bases between. The CDR3 consists of 15 residues. The CDR3 DNA is TGTGCCAGCAGCTTAGGGGGGGGTTTGGGTCAGCCCCAGCATTTT. Protein: CASSLGGGLGQPQHF.

The chain has TRBV20-1 and TRBJ1-6; 8 nucleotides agree with TRBD1. V was pared by 3 bases and J by 9 bases, with 10 bases of the junction left unmatched. The CDR3 covers 15 residues. The germline gives CDR1 DFQATT, CDR2 SNEGSKA (reference sequence). CDR3 in amino acids: CSARAGGQATSPLHF. CDR3 nucleotide sequence: TGCAGTGCTAGGGCAGGGGGACAGGCCACTTCACCCCTCCACTTT.

As DNA, the CDR3 is TGCAGCGTTGAGGGACAGGGCGATATAAATTTGGGCTACACCTTC. It encodes CSVEGQGDINLGYTF. The chain employs TRBV29-1 and TRBJ1-2; 9 bases map to TRBD1. J gave up 8 bases and V 3 bases, and 13 bases lay outside the gene matches. The CDR3 consists of 15 residues. Germline CDR1 is SQVTM and CDR2 is ANQGSEA.

This clonotype showed up many times. The chain combines TRBV10-3 with TRBJ2-7, with 8 bases fitting TRBD1. Germline-derived CDR1 and CDR2 are ENHRY and SYGVKD. J lost 8 bases, V lost 6 bases, and 6 bases had no gene match. This CDR3 comprises 12 residues. This CDR3 is CAIRTGQGKQYF. CDR3 sequence (DNA): TGTGCCATCAGAACAGGACAGGGTAAGCAGTACTTC.

This clonotype was seen repeatedly, ten times or more. CDR3 sequence reads: CSVFQGAGEQYF. DNA for the CDR3: TGCAGCGTTTTTCAGGGGGCGGGAGAGCAGTACTTC. The chain uses TRBV29-1 and TRBJ2-7; TRBD1 matches 8 bases. Germline V gives CDR1 SQVTM, CDR2 ANQGSEA. With V trimmed by 5 bases and J by 7 bases, 7 bases remained unmatched. The CDR3 sequence is 12 residues long.

The DNA for the CDR3 is TGTGCCAGCAGGGGGGCGACAGGGGTACGGGGCACTGAAGCTTTCTTT. Protein product: CASRGATGVRGTEAFF. The chain joins TRBV10-3 to TRBJ1-1; 8 bases agree with TRBD1. Trimming took 10 bases from V and 4 from J; bases not matched to a gene: 17. CDR1 and CDR2 from the germline V gene are ENHRY and SYGVKD. The CDR3 runs to 16 residues.

The chain couples TRBV2 to TRBJ2-5, with 8 bases lining up with TRBD2. In germline, CDR1 is SNHLY, CDR2 FYNNEI. The CDR3 is 14 amino acids. The V and J ends lost 4 bases and 5 bases, in that order; junction bases with no gene match: 6. CDR3 loop: CASSGPGTRETQYF. DNA for the CDR3: TGTGCCAGCAGTGGGCCGGGGACTAGGGAGACCCAGTACTTC.

A few counts support this clonotype. J is TRBJ2-2 and V is TRBV25-1; D uncertain. The CDR3 consists of 13 residues. The germline V gene encodes CDR1 MGHDK and CDR2 SYGVNS. V was pared by 6 bases and J by 7 bases, with 12 bases between. The CDR3 nucleotides read TGTGCCAGCAGGGGCCTTTCCGGCGGGGAGCTGTTTTTT. Protein: CASRGLSGGELFF. Full variable domain (missing parts from reference TRBV25-1 and TRBJ2-2): EADIYQTPRYLVIGTGKKITLECSQTMGHDKMYWYQQDPGMELHLIHYSYGVNSTEKGDLSSESTVSRIRTEHFPLTLESARPSHTSQYLCASRGLSGGELFFGEGSRLTVL.

Comment on this clonotype: The junction and the germline gene differ at one end; a read error may be behind it. This rearrangement joins TRBV10-3 to TRBJ1-5; D gene uncertain. The CDR3 totals 13 residues. Germline V gene sequence: CDR1 ENHRY, CDR2 SYGVKD. The CDR3 DNA follows: TGTGCCAGCAGTGGGCTGATCAATCAGCCCCAGCATTTT. As protein: CASSGLINQPQHF.

The chain employs TRBV20-1 and TRBJ1-1, with D unclear. V was trimmed by 1 base and J by 1 base, leaving 7 bases between them. This CDR3 spans 13 amino acids. The V gene's germline CDR1 is DFQATT and CDR2 SNEGSKA (reference sequence). In nucleotides, the CDR3 is TGCAGTGCTAGAGTCCCGGCGAACACTGAAGCTTTCTTT. It codes for CSARVPANTEAFF.

The rearrangement links TRBV10-3 to TRBJ1-5, with a tentative D call TRBD1 (6 bases). The CDR3 has 18 amino acids. Deletions cut 10 bases from V and 6 bases from J, with 31 bases between. Germline V gives CDR1 ENHRY, CDR2 SYGVKD. The CDR3 region is CASSHLGNRVSRGQPQHF. In DNA form, the CDR3 reads TGTGCCAGCAGCCACCTAGGCAACAGGGTATCGAGGGGTCAGCCCCAGCATTTT.

This clonotype has a handful of counts. This chain links TRBV7-6 with TRBJ2-7; the D call may be TRBD1 or TRBD2 (5 bases each). V lost 1 base to trimming and J lost 2 bases, with 9 bases between them. The CDR3 contains 14 residues. The germline V gene has CDR1 SGHVS and CDR2 FNYEAQ. Here the CDR3 DNA reads TGTGCCAGCAGCTTAGGAGGGGATCCCTACGAGCAGTACTTC. It codes for CASSLGGDPYEQYF.

This clonotype was recorded at least ten times. The chain combines TRBV29-1 with TRBJ2-7; 10 bases fit TRBD1. The germline V gene has CDR1 SQVTM and CDR2 ANQGSEA. There are 14 residues in the CDR3. The V and J ends lost 6 bases and 5 bases, in that order; junction bases with no gene match: 10. The CDR3 region has the DNA TGCAGCGTGGCCCCCCGGGACAGGGGCCACGAGCAGTACTTC. Its translation is CSVAPRDRGHEQYF.

The DNA of the CDR3 is TGTGCCACCAAGAGAGCCCGGGACAGGGGGCTAAGCAATCAGCCCCAGCATTTT. As protein: CATKRARDRGLSNQPQHF. This chain connects TRBV24-1 to TRBJ1-5, with 12 positions matching TRBD1. Trimming cost V 8 bases and J 1 base; bases outside gene matches: 11. This CDR3 spans 18 amino acids. In germline, CDR1 is KGHDR, CDR2 SFDVKD.